Following are 2 T cell receptor beta chains from one sample sequenced in a study of T cell changes during pregnancy in multiple sclerosis. Method: immunoSEQ multiplex PCR; TCRdb's copy keeps in-frame clones and lacks some. The data hold 78,000 or so clones, with 92% observed a single time. This sample comprised peripheral blood, obtained before pregnancy. The receptor set was obtained from a female donor with multiple sclerosis, enrolled in a pregnancy study.

This sequence joins TRBV7-2 and TRBJ1-1, with TRBD1 as a possible D gene (5 bases). This CDR3 is built from 14 residues. CDR1 and CDR2 (germline): SGHTA, FQGNSA. Deletions cut 1 base from V and 5 bases from J, with 11 bases between. The CDR3 DNA follows: TGTGCCAGCAGCTTAGAGGGGAGGAGGACTGAAGCTTTCTTT. Amino acid sequence: CASSLEGRRTEAFF.

The chain is built from TRBV29-1 and TRBJ1-1; no firm D call. The ends were cut back, 6 bases at V and 0 bases at J, with 11 bases in the middle. The germline gives CDR1 SQVTM, CDR2 ANQGSEA. This CDR3 region has 13 residues. The CDR3: CSVLDGLNTEAFF. Written as DNA, the CDR3 is TGCAGCGTATTAGATGGTCTGAACACTGAAGCTTTCTTT.